The 27 T cell receptor beta chains below were found in one sample sequenced in a study of Ad26.COV2.S vaccination and SARS-CoV-2 variants. Treatment noted: roughly 19 received Ad26.COV2.S at low or high dose, single or two shots; a few received placebo; per-sample allocation not given. The investigators took samples on day 63 after the first vaccine or placebo injection. Clones were read by immunoSEQ multiplex PCR, and TCRdb kept only the in-frame ones, dropping some. The table has under 550,000 clones, more than 80% seen once; the top ten hold 9% to 15%. The material was peripheral blood, obtained in a trial of Ad26.COV2.S vaccine versus placebo. The receptors shown here come from a person between 18 and 59 years old who received the Ad26.COV2.S COVID-19 vaccine or a placebo.

The chain carries TRBV4-3 and TRBJ1-5; maybe TRBD1 (5 bases). With 1 base removed from V and 10 bases from J, the gap between germline ends came to 14 bases. This CDR3 is built from 14 residues. Germline V lookup: CDR1 LGHNA, CDR2 YSLEER. In nucleotides, the CDR3 is TGCGCCAGCAGCCAAGTGAGGGGTGTGGAACCCCAGCATTTT. It specifies CASSQVRGVEPQHF.

V and J are TRBV5-4 and TRBJ1-1; D call uncertain. Germline V gene lookup returns CDR1 SGHNT and CDR2 YYREEE (reference sequence). This CDR3 region has 16 residues. V lost 4 bases to trimming and J lost 3 bases, with 19 bases between them. Here the CDR3 DNA reads TGTGCCAGCAGCCCGACCCCGGGGATGCAGGACACTGAAGCTTTCTTT. It codes for CASSPTPGMQDTEAFF.

The chain has TRBV3-1 (or the pseudogene TRBV3-2) and TRBJ1-2; 7 bases are a match to TRBD1. Germline V lookup: CDR1 LGHDT, CDR2 YNNKEL (reference sequence). CDR3 length: 12 amino acids. V lost 5 bases to trimming and J lost 6 bases; unmatched junction nucleotides: 3. This CDR3 is CASSSQGNGYTF. CDR3 in DNA: TGTGCCAGCAGCTCACAGGGGAATGGCTACACCTTC.

The chain combines TRBV30 with TRBJ2-5; no firm D call. V lost 0 bases to trimming and J lost 5 bases, with 13 bases between them. Germline CDR1 GTSNPN, CDR2 SVGIG (reference sequence). The CDR3 length is 14 residues. CDR3 region: CAWSVENPRETQYF. The CDR3 DNA follows: TGTGCCTGGAGTGTAGAGAACCCTAGGGAGACCCAGTACTTC.

Only one count was recorded for this clone. The J gene is TRBJ1-3, the V gene TRBV15, with D tentatively TRBD1 (6 bases). Germline V gene data show CDR1 as LNHNV and CDR2 as YYDKDF (reference sequence). Trimming stripped 3 bases from V and 4 bases from J, with 19 bases between. This CDR3 region has 17 residues. The DNA of the CDR3 is TGTGCCACCAGCAGCCCCTTCTCCACAGGGTACGGAAACACCATATATTTT. It codes for CATSSPFSTGYGNTIYF.

A single count supports this clone. The rearrangement joins TRBV28 to TRBJ2-7; possible D gene TRBD1, 5 bases. There are 13 residues in the CDR3. Trimming removed 6 bases from V and 5 bases from J, with 14 bases in between. Germline assignment: CDR1 MDHEN and CDR2 SYDVKM. In nucleotides, the CDR3 is TGTGCCAGCAGCTCTTACAGGTCTGACGAGCAGTACTTC. Translating gives CASSSYRSDEQYF.

This chain connects TRBV7-8 to TRBJ1-2; 12 positions agree with TRBD1. Germline V lookup: CDR1 SGHVS, CDR2 FQNEAQ. The V and J ends lost 3 bases and 6 bases, in that order; junction bases with no gene match: 8. The CDR3 spans 16 residues. As DNA, the CDR3 is TGTGCCAGCAGCTTGGGACAGGGGGCGCGTGGGGATGGCTACACCTTC. Protein sequence: CASSLGQGARGDGYTF. Supplemented by reference TRBV7-8 and TRBJ1-2, the full variable domain reads GAGVSQSPRYKVAKRGQDVALRCDPISGHVSLFWYQQALGQGPEFLTYFQNEAQLDKSGLPSDRFFAERPEGSVSTLKIQRTQQEDSAVYLCASSLGQGARGDGYTFGSGTRLTVV.

Only one count was recorded for this clone. The rearrangement uses TRBV6-5 and TRBJ1-1; 7 positions match TRBD1. Looked up from germline, CDR1 is MNHEY and CDR2 is SVGAGI. After removal of 4 bases from V and 4 bases from J, the junction contained 6 bases not matched to a gene. The CDR3 is 14 amino acids. The CDR3: CASSFDRVRTEAFF. The CDR3 coding sequence is TGTGCCAGCAGTTTCGACAGGGTTCGCACTGAAGCTTTCTTT.

This chain connects TRBV12-3 or TRBV12-4 to TRBJ2-6, with D unresolved. Deletions cut 6 bases from V and 0 bases from J, with 3 bases between. The CDR3 length is 13 residues. DNA for the CDR3: TGTGCCAGCAGGGACTCTGGGGCCAACGTCCTGACTTTC. It is translated as CASRDSGANVLTF.

The J gene is TRBJ2-2, the V gene TRBV21-1; TRBD1 is the table's D call, not checked against the DNA. TRBV21-1 is annotated as a pseudogene. The CDR3 has 17 residues. CDR3 nucleotides: TGTGCCAGCAGAGGGGACAGGGGGCCCCCCACCACCGGGGAGCTGTTTTTT. Its translation: CASRGDRGPPTTGELFF.

This chain connects TRBV7-9 to TRBJ2-7, with 7 positions matching TRBD2. Trimming cost V 1 base and J 3 bases; bases outside gene matches: 3. CDR3 length: 14 amino acids. Germline assignment: CDR1 SEHNR and CDR2 FQNEAQ (reference sequence). CDR3 loop: CASSLVGEGYEQYF. The DNA of the CDR3 is TGTGCCAGCAGCTTAGTGGGGGAGGGCTACGAGCAGTACTTC.

The chain joins TRBV5-6 to TRBJ1-3; no clear D gene. Trimming removed 0 bases at V and 3 bases at J, with 1 base between. CDR1 SGHDT and CDR2 YYEEEE come from the germline V gene. There are 12 residues in the CDR3. The CDR3 nucleotides read TGTGCCAGCAGCTTGGTTGGAAACACCATATATTTT. Translation gives CASSLVGNTIYF.

This clone was observed once. This chain links TRBV27 with TRBJ1-4, with D uncertain. V gave up 4 bases and J gave up 0 bases, with 9 bases separating them. Per the germline V gene, CDR1 is MNHEY and CDR2 is SMNVEV (reference sequence). CDR3 size: 15 residues. The chain's CDR3 is CASSSNPTTNEKLFF. CDR3 bases: TGTGCCAGCAGTTCAAACCCCACAACTAATGAAAAACTGTTTTTT.

The J gene is TRBJ2-7, the V gene TRBV29-1; 12 bases align to TRBD2. This CDR3 region has 16 residues. The junction had 9 bases not matched to a gene; V was cut back by 3 bases and J by 3 bases. Germline CDR1 SQVTM, CDR2 ANQGSEA. In DNA form, the CDR3 reads TGCAGCGTTGAGGGATACCGGACTAGCGGGATCTACGAGCAGTACTTC. Its translation is CSVEGYRTSGIYEQYF.

The rearrangement uses TRBV28 and TRBJ1-4; TRBD1 aligns across 10 bases. CDR3 length: 14 amino acids. Germline CDR1 and CDR2: MDHEN and SYDVKM. The V gene end was trimmed by 2 bases and the J gene end by 7 bases; junction bases not matched to a gene: 1. CDR3 nucleotide sequence: TGTGCCAGCAGTTTAAGGGACAGGGGTGAAAAACTGTTTTTT. This codes for CASSLRDRGEKLFF.

The chain uses TRBV12-3 or TRBV12-4 and TRBJ1-3; D is perhaps TRBD1 (5 bases). V shed 7 bases and J shed 12 bases, with 16 bases lying between them. This CDR3 region has 12 residues. The CDR3 region has the DNA TGTGCCAGCACCTCCAGGGTGAACGGCATATATTTT. As protein: CASTSRVNGIYF.

J is TRBJ2-3 and V is TRBV5-1, with TRBD2 as a possible D gene (5 bases). Between the trimmed V and J ends, which lost 0 bases and 6 bases, there was a span of 11 bases. Per the germline V gene, CDR1 is SGHRS and CDR2 is YFSETQ. CDR3 size: 14 residues. DNA of the CDR3: TGCGCCAGCAGCTTGGTGGACTCCGAGGATACGCAGTATTTT. Translated: CASSLVDSEDTQYF.

The sample holds one count of this clone. The genes are TRBV6-2 or TRBV6-3 and TRBJ2-3; a possible D gene is TRBD1 (6 bases). This CDR3 has 18 residues. Trimming stripped 2 bases from V and 1 base from J, with 19 bases between. Per the germline V gene, CDR1 is MNHEY and CDR2 is SVGEGT. DNA of the CDR3: TGTGCCAGCAGTTACGCCCCTAAAACAGGGAGACGCACAGATACGCAGTATTTT. This gives the protein CASSYAPKTGRRTDTQYF.

This sequence joins TRBV5-6 and TRBJ2-7, with D unclear. V was clipped by 0 bases and J by 1 base, with 8 bases between them. CDR3 length: 14 amino acids. Germline lookup yields CDR1 SGHDT and CDR2 YYEEEE. The CDR3 sequence: CASSLGAESYEQYF. DNA of the CDR3: TGTGCCAGCAGCTTGGGGGCGGAGTCCTACGAGCAGTACTTC.

The V gene is TRBV9, the J gene TRBJ2-7; 10 bases align to TRBD1. Germline V lookup: CDR1 SGDLS, CDR2 YYNGEE. J gave up 4 bases and V 4 bases, and 17 bases lay outside the gene matches. The CDR3 contains 18 residues. The CDR3 reads CASSLYAGTGTGVYEQYF. DNA for the CDR3: TGTGCCAGCAGCCTATATGCGGGAACCGGGACAGGGGTGTACGAGCAGTACTTC.

The rearrangement links TRBV10-3 to TRBJ1-2, with 7 bases aligning to TRBD1. V was clipped by 3 bases and J by 5 bases; unmatched bases: 9. The V gene's germline CDR1 is ENHRY and CDR2 SYGVKD. The CDR3 runs 15 residues. The CDR3 reads CAISDSGQVLYGYTF. The CDR3 DNA follows: TGTGCCATCAGTGACAGTGGACAGGTCCTATATGGCTACACCTTC.

This chain uses TRBV7-8 with TRBJ2-2, with a tentative D call TRBD2 (6 bases). Germline CDR1 and CDR2: SGHVS and FQNEAQ. The V end was cut by 5 bases, the J end by 2 bases, with 12 bases between. The CDR3 is made up of 15 amino acids. In DNA, the CDR3 is TGTGCCAGCAGCCGACGGGACTTCAACACCGGGGAGCTGTTTTTT. It yields the protein CASSRRDFNTGELFF.

The chain has TRBV30 and TRBJ1-2; maybe TRBD1 (5 bases). The germline gives CDR1 GTSNPN, CDR2 SVGIG (reference sequence). The germline V and J ends were trimmed by 5 bases and 7 bases, with 17 bases remaining between them. This CDR3 comprises 13 residues. CDR3 DNA sequence: TGTGCCTGGGACGGGACGCCTAATGGTGGCTACACCTTC. Translated: CAWDGTPNGGYTF. The full variable domain, its missing parts supplied by reference TRBV30 and TRBJ1-2, is SQTIHQWPATLVQPVGSPLSLECTVEGTSNPNLYWYRQAAGRGLQLLFYSVGIGQISSEVPQNLSASRPQDRQFILSSKKLLLSDSGFYLCAWDGTPNGGYTFGSGTRLTVV.

This clone appeared a few times. The chain recombines TRBV7-9 with TRBJ2-7; 9 bases fit TRBD1. V trimming: 5 bases; J trimming: 3 bases; junction bases outside the gene matches: 2. CDR1 and CDR2 from the germline V gene are SEHNR and FQNEAQ (reference sequence). The CDR3 sequence is 13 residues long. CDR3 sequence (DNA): TGTGCCAGCAGCCGGGACAGGGACTACGAGCAGTACTTC. Its protein is CASSRDRDYEQYF.

This sequence joins TRBV5-1 and TRBJ1-4; tentatively, D is TRBD1 (6 bases). The CDR3 covers 16 residues. Germline lookup yields CDR1 SGHRS and CDR2 YFSETQ. Trimming left V 4 bases short and J 7 bases short, with 20 bases between. The DNA of the CDR3 is TGCGCCAGCAGCCTCTCCCCAACACAGGGACCTGAAAAACTGTTTTTT. Its protein is CASSLSPTQGPEKLFF.

The genes are TRBV5-4 and TRBJ2-7, with TRBD2 matching 10 bases. Germline V lookup: CDR1 SGHNT, CDR2 YYREEE (reference sequence). The CDR3 runs 15 residues. The V segment lost 4 bases and the J segment 0 bases; nucleotides outside the gene matches: 4. In DNA form, the CDR3 reads TGTGCCAGCAGCCCGGGACTAGCGAGCTCCTACGAGCAGTACTTC. It yields the protein CASSPGLASSYEQYF.

The chain links TRBV6-1 to TRBJ1-2; possibly TRBD1 for D (6 bases). Germline CDR1 is MNHNS and CDR2 is SASEGT. The CDR3 is made up of 12 amino acids. V was shortened by 2 bases and J by 8 bases, with 9 bases between the two germline ends. CDR3 region: CASSEQGRGYTF. The CDR3 DNA is TGTGCCAGCAGTGAACAGGGGCGCGGCTACACCTTC.